Following are 7 T cell receptor beta chains from one sample sequenced in a study of blood T cell repertoires in COVID-19. The method was immunoSEQ multiplex PCR; TCRdb's version includes in-frame clones alone and lacks a portion of them. The data show under 250,000 clones, 70% to 90% seen once. Specimen: PBMCs or T cells enriched from blood (not recorded which). These receptors were taken from a woman aged 50 to 65 with acute COVID-19.

The chain uses TRBV18 and TRBJ2-3; 13 nucleotides match TRBD2. The junction had 1 base not matched to a gene; V was cut back by 6 bases and J by 1 base. The V gene's germline CDR1 is KGHSH and CDR2 LQKENI. The CDR3 is 15 amino acids. Here the CDR3 DNA reads TGTGCCAGCTCTGGGACTAGCGGGGGCACAGATACGCAGTATTTT. Protein product: CASSGTSGGTDTQYF.

Worth noting for this clone: The junction shows a germline mismatch at one end, possibly a read error. The chain has TRBV29-1 and TRBJ1-4, with 7 nucleotides matching TRBD1. The CDR3 sequence is 17 residues long. Germline V gene lookup returns CDR1 SQVTM and CDR2 ANQGSEA. CDR3 coding DNA: TGCAGCGCCGCGTTGGGGGATCTGACAGGGCTTAATGGAAAACTGTTTTTT. Amino acid sequence: CSAALGDLTGLNGKLFF.

The rearrangement uses TRBV10-3 and TRBJ1-5; 7 bases fit TRBD1. Trimming removed 5 bases from V and 0 bases from J; junction bases left unmatched: 22. Germline V gene lookup returns CDR1 ENHRY and CDR2 SYGVKD. The CDR3 length is 21 residues. CDR3 nucleotides: TGTGCCATCAGTTATACCCGACCGAGACAGGGCGAATCTCCTAGCAATCAGCCCCAGCATTTT. Protein product: CAISYTRPRQGESPSNQPQHF.

The chain links TRBV7-2 to TRBJ2-1; 8 bases are shared with TRBD2. The CDR3 spans 14 residues. V was pared by 4 bases and J by 6 bases, with 5 bases of the junction left unmatched. Germline V gene data show CDR1 as SGHTA and CDR2 as FQGNSA. For the CDR3, the DNA is TGTGCCAGCAGCTCGGGACTAGAGCGCAATGAGCAGTTCTTC. It encodes CASSSGLERNEQFF.

The chain is built from TRBV7-2 and TRBJ2-5; TRBD2 matches 9 bases. CDR3 length equals 17 residues. Germline CDR1 reads SGHTA; CDR2 reads FQGNSA. The V and J ends lost 1 base and 2 bases, in that order; junction bases with no gene match: 8. The CDR3 sequence: CASSLGGSGGQQETQYF. Here the CDR3 DNA reads TGTGCCAGCAGCTTAGGAGGTAGCGGGGGCCAGCAAGAGACCCAGTACTTC.

The chain is built from TRBV27 and TRBJ1-2; D unclear. Trimming pared 2 bases from V and 8 bases from J, leaving 12 bases between. The CDR3 contains 13 residues. From germline, CDR1 is MNHEY and CDR2 SMNVEV (reference sequence). This CDR3 is CASSLGWEGGYTF. The CDR3 DNA reads as TGTGCCAGCAGTTTAGGATGGGAGGGCGGCTACACCTTC.

V gene TRBV30 combines with J gene TRBJ2-2; 8 positions agree with TRBD1. The CDR3 consists of 15 residues. CDR1 and CDR2 (germline): GTSNPN, SVGIG (reference sequence). Trimming cost V 2 bases and J 5 bases; bases outside gene matches: 7. The CDR3 nucleotides are TGTGCCTGGAGTCCCTGGACAGGGATAACCGGGGAGCTGTTTTTT. Translating it yields CAWSPWTGITGELFF.